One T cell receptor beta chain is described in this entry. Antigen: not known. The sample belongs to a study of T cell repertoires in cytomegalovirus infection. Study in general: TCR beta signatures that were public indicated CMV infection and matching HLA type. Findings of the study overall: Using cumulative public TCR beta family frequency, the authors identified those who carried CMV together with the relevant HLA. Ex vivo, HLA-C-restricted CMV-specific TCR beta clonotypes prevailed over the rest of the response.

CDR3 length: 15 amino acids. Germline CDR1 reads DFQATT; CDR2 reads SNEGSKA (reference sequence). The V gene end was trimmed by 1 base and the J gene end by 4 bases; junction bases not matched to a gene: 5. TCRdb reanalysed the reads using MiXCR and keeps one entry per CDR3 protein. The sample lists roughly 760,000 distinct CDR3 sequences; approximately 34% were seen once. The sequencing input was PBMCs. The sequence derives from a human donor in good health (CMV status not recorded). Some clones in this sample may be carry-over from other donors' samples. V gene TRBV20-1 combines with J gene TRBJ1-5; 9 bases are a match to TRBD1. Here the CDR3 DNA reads TGCAGTGCTAGAGTAGGGACAGGGACAAATCAGCCCCAGCATTTT. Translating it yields CSARVGTGTNQPQHF.